The T cell receptor beta chain described here comes from a study of T-cell reconstitution after alpha-beta-depleted transplantation in children. Study-wide results and limits: Expanded graft clones, several hundred of them, were reportedly the source of alpha-beta T cells about two months after transplant.

Researchers prepared the TCRbeta library using unique molecular identifiers, the study reports. TCRdb re-derived calls from the PCR reads in MiXCR, one entry per CDR3 protein. The repertoire holds about 900,000 distinct CDR3 sequences, with 25% to 30% as singletons. As concerns this clonotype: The antigen is not known.

The CDR3 covers 18 residues. Germline CDR1 is SGHAT and CDR2 is FQNNGV. The J segment lost 5 bases and the V segment lost 6 bases, leaving 19 bases of the junction unmatched. This rearrangement joins TRBV11-2 to TRBJ2-1; TRBD1 agrees at 7 bases. The sequence was obtained from a boy less than two years old who had a stem cell transplant for SCID, so the T cells may come from the graft donor. Sequencing used PBMCs, mostly from graft donor cells, obtained 360 days after TCRalphabeta/CD19-depleted stem cell transplant. CDR3 loop: CASRGDTFYRGRHNEQFF. The CDR3 DNA is TGTGCCAGCAGAGGCGATACCTTTTACAGGGGCCGTCACAATGAGCAGTTCTTC. Complete variable domain (other parts from reference TRBV11-2 and TRBJ2-1): EAGVAQSPRYKIIEKRQSVAFWCNPISGHATLYWYQQILGQGPKLLIQFQNNGVVDDSQLPKDRFSAERLKGVDSTLKIQPAKLEDSAVYLCASRGDTFYRGRHNEQFFGPGTRLTVL.